This T cell receptor beta chain was recorded in a study of shared clonotypes between healthy human individuals. In the authors' workflow: Junction-only sequences without quality scores were provided by ImmunoSEQ, so filtering was different. Assay: immunoSEQ multiplex PCR; the TCRdb copy retains only in-frame clones and omits some. D and trimming come from the DNA, and the V and J calls and clone size come from that table. This table has about 490,000 clones, around 80% appearing once. CDR1 and CDR2 from the germline V gene are SGHRS and YFSETQ. The V segment lost 4 bases and the J segment 4 bases; nucleotides outside the gene matches: 4. This CDR3 spans 14 amino acids. Among the donors, all were Caucasian adults who lived in Nashville, Tennessee.

The chain recombines TRBV5-1 with TRBJ1-4; 7 nucleotides line up with TRBD1. Sequencing used PBMCs. The TCR sequence derives from a woman between 35 and 50 years old in good health. Some clones in this sample may be carry-over from other donors' samples. CDR3 DNA sequence: TGCGCCAGCAGCCGGGACAGCAGTAATGAAAAACTGTTTTTT. Protein sequence: CASSRDSSNEKLFF.